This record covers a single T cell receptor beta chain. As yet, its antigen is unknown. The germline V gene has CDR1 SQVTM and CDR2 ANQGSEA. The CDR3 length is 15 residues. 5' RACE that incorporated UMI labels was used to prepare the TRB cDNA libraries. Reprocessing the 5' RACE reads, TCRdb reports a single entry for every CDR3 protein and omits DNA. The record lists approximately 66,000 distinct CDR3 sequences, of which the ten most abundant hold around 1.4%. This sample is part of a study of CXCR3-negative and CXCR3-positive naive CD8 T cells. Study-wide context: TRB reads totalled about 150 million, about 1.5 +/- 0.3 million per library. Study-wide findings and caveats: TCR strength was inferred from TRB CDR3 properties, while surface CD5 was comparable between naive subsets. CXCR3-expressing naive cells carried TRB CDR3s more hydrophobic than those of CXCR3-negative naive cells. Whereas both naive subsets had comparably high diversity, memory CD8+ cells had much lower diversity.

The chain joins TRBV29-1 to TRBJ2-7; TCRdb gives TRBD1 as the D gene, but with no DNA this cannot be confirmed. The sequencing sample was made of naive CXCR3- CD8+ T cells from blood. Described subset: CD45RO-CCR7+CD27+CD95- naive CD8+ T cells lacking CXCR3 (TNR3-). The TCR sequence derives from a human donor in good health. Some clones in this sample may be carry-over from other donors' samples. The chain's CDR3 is CSARGGTGSDYEQYF.